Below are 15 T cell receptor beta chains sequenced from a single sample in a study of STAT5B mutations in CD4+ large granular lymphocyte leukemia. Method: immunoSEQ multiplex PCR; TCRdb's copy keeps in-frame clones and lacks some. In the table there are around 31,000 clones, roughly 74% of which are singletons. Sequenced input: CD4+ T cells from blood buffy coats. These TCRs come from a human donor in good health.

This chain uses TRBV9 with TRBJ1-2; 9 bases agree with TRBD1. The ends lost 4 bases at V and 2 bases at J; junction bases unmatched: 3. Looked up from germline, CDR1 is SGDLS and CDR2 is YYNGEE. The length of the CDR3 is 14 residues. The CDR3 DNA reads TGTGCCAGCAGCCGCGGACAGGGGAACTATGGCTACACCTTC. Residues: CASSRGQGNYGYTF.

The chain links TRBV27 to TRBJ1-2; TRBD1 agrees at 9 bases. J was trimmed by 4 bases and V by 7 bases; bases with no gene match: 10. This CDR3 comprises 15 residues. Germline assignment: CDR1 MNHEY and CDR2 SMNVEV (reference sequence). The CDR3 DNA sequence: TGTGCCAGCACCAGGCAACAGGGGGCTGGCTATGGCTACACCTTC. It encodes CASTRQQGAGYGYTF.

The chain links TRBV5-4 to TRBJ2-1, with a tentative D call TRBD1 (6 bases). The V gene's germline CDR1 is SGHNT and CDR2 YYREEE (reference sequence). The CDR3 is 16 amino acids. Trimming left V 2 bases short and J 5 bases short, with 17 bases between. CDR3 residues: CASSLLGAGEHNEQFF. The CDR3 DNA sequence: TGTGCCAGCAGCTTATTAGGGGCAGGGGAGCACAATGAGCAGTTCTTC.

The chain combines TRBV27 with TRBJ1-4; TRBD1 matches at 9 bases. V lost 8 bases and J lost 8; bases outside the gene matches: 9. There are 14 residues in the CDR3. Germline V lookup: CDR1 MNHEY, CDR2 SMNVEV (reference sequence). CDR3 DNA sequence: TGTGCCAGCGGCCAGGACAGGGGACGCGAAAAACTGTTTTTT. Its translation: CASGQDRGREKLFF.

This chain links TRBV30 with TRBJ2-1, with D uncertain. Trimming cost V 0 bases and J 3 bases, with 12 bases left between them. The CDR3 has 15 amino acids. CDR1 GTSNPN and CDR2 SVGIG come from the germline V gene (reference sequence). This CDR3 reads CAWSVKLGGYNEQFF. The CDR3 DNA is TGTGCCTGGAGTGTAAAGCTCGGCGGCTACAATGAGCAGTTCTTC.

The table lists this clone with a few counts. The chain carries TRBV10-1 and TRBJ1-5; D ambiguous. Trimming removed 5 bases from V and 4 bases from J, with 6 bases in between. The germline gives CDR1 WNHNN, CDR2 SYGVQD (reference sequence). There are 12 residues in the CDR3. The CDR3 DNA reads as TGCGCCAGCAGTCGAACAAATCAGCCCCAGCATTTT. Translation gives CASSRTNQPQHF.

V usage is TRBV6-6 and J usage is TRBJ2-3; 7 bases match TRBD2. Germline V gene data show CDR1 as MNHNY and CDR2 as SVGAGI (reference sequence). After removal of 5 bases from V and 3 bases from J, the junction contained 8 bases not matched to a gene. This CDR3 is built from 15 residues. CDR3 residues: CASSKSGEVTDTQYF. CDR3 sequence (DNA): TGTGCCAGCAGTAAGAGCGGGGAGGTGACAGATACGCAGTATTTT.

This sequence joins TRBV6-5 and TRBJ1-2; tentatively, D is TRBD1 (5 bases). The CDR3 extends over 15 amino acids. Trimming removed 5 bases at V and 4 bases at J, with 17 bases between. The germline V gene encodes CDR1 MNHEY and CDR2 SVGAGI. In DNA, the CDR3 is TGTGCCAGCAGTCAGGGTGAATCCCCTTTCTATGGCTACACCTTC. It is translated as CASSQGESPFYGYTF.

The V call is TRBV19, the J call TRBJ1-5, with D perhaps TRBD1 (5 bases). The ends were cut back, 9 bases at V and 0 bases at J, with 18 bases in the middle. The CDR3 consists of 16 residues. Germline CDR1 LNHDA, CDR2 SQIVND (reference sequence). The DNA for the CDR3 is TGTGCCAGAAAAGGGCGGGACCCTTTTAGCAATCAGCCCCAGCATTTT. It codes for CARKGRDPFSNQPQHF.

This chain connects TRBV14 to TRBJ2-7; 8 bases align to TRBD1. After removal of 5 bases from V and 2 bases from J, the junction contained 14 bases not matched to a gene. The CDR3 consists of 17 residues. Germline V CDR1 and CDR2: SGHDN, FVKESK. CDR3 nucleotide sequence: TGTGCCAGCAGCACGGAGACCAGGGGGCGATTCCCCTACGAGCAGTACTTC. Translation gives CASSTETRGRFPYEQYF.

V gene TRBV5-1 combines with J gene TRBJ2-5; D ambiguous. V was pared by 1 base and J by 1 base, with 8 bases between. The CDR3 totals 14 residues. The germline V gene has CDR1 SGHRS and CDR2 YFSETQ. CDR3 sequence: CASSLLAGQETQYF. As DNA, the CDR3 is TGCGCCAGCAGCTTGTTGGCTGGCCAAGAGACCCAGTACTTC.

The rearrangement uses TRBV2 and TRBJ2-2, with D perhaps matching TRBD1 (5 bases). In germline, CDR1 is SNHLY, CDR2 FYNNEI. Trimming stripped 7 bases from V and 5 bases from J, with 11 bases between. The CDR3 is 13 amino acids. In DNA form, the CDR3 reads TGTGCCAGCATTCCTCAGGGAACCGGGGAGCTGTTTTTT. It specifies CASIPQGTGELFF.

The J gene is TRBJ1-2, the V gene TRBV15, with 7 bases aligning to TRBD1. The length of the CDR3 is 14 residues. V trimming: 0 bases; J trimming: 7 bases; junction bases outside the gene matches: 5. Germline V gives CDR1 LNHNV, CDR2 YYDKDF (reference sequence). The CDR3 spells CATSRDGTVFGYTF. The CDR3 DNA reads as TGTGCCACCAGCAGAGACGGGACAGTGTTTGGCTACACCTTC.

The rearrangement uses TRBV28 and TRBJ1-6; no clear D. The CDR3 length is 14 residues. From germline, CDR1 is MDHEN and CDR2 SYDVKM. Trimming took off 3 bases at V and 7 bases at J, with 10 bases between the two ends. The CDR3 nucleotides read TGTGCCAGCAGTTTCCCGGAGATCAATTCACCCCTCCACTTT. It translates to CASSFPEINSPLHF.

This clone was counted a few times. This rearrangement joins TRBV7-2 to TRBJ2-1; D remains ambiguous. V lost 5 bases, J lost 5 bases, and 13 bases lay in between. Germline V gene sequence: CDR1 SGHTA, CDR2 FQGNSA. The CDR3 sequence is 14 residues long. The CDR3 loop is CASSRSGWNNEQFF. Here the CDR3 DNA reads TGTGCCAGCAGCCGGTCGGGCTGGAACAATGAGCAGTTCTTC.